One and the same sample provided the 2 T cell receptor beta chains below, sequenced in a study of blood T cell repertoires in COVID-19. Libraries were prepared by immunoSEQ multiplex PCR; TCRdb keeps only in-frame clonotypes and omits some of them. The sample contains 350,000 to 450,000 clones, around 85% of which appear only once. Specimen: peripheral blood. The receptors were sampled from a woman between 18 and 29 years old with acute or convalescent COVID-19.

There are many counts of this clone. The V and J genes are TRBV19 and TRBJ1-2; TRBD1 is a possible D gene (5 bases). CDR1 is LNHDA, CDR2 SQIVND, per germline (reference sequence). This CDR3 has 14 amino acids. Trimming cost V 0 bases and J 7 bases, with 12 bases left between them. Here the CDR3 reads CASSIDDRRIGYTF. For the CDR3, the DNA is TGTGCCAGTAGTATAGATGACAGAAGGATTGGCTACACCTTC.

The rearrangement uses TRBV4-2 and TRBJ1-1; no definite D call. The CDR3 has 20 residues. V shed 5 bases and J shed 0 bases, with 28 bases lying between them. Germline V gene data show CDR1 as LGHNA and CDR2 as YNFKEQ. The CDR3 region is CASSNRTGSTLPAMNTEAFF. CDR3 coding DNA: TGTGCCAGCAGCAATCGTACCGGGTCTACATTACCAGCCATGAACACTGAAGCTTTCTTT.